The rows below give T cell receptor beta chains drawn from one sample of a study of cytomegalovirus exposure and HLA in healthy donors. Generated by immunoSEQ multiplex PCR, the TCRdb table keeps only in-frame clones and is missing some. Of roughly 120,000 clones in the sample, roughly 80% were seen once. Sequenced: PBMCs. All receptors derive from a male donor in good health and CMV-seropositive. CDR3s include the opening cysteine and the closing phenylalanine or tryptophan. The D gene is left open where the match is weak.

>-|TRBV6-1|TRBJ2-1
CASSEGSANEQFF
TGTGCCAGCAGTGAAGGTAGCGCCAATGAGCAGTTCTTC
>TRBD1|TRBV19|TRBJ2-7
CASRKTGGILEQYF
TGTGCCAGTAGGAAAACAGGGGGGATCCTCGAGCAGTACTTC
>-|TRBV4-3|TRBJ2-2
CASSQGQLTGELFF
TGCGCCAGCAGCCAAGGACAGCTCACCGGGGAGCTGTTTTTT
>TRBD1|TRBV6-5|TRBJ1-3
CASSYWDRGTNTIYF
TGTGCCAGCAGTTACTGGGACAGGGGAACGAACACCATATATTTT
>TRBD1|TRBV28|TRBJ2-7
CASSSLTGGSYEQYF
TGTGCCAGCAGTTCGTTGACAGGGGGCTCCTACGAGCAGTACTTC
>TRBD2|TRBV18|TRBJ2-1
CASSSPGLAGEEQFF
TGTGCCAGCTCGTCCCCGGGACTAGCGGGAGAGGAGCAGTTCTTC
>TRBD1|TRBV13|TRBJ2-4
CASSDRGTAKNIQYF
TGTGCCAGCAGCGACAGGGGTACGGCCAAAAACATTCAGTACTTC
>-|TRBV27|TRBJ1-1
CASSLGGRAEAFF
TGTGCCAGCAGTTTAGGAGGGAGGGCTGAAGCTTTCTTT
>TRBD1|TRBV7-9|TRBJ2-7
CASSLTGGNEQYF
TGTGCCAGCAGCTTAACAGGGGGCAACGAGCAGTACTTC
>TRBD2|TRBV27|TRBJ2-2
CASSLSFRLAGGPGELFF
TGTGCCAGCAGTTTATCATTCCGGCTAGCGGGAGGTCCCGGGGAGCTGTTTTTT
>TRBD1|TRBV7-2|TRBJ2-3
CASTRTGVRDTQYF
TGTGCCAGCACCAGGACAGGGGTGAGGGATACGCAGTATTTT
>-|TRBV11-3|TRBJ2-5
CASSLNSGETQYF
TGTGCCAGCAGCTTAAACAGCGGCGAGACCCAGTACTTC
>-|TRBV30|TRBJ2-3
CAWSVSGYGATDTQYF
TGTGCCTGGAGTGTATCTGGGTATGGGGCCACAGATACGCAGTATTTT
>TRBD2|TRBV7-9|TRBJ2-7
CASSHLGEGLALTYEQYF
TGTGCCAGCAGCCATTTGGGAGAGGGACTAGCGTTGACCTACGAGCAGTACTTC
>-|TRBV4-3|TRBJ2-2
CASSLGNTGELFF
TGCGCCAGCAGTCTAGGGAACACCGGGGAGCTGTTTTTT
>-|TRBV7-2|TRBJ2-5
CASSLRVASQETQYF
TGTGCCAGCAGCTTAAGGGTAGCGTCCCAAGAGACCCAGTACTTC
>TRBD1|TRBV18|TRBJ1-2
CASSPRTGDARVDGYTF
TGTGCCAGCTCACCAAGGACAGGGGACGCCAGGGTTGACGGCTACACCTTC
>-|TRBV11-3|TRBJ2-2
CASSSLLTGELFF
TGTGCCAGCAGCTCACTCCTCACCGGGGAGCTGTTTTTT